These T cell receptor beta chains were read from a single sample in a study of T-cell reconstitution after alpha-beta-depleted transplantation in children. Via MiXCR, TCRdb re-called the PCR reads, giving one row per CDR3 protein. The sample shows 600,000 to 800,000 distinct CDR3 sequences, over 10% of them seen only once. Sequencing was performed on PBMCs, taken before TCRalphabeta/CD19-depleted stem cell transplant. The origin of the receptors is a girl aged 2-10 years with congenital amegakaryocytic thrombocytopenia, due to receive a stem cell transplant. CDR3s include the opening cysteine and the closing phenylalanine or tryptophan.

v_gene	j_gene	CDR3aa
TRBV20-1	TRBJ2-1	CSSGAGPYNEQFF
TRBV29-1	TRBJ2-7	CSVVTGASYEQYF
TRBV20-1	TRBJ2-3	CSAPTRGTQYF
TRBV5-1	TRBJ2-1	CASSLALSVLRRSSYNEQFF
TRBV5-1	TRBJ2-1	CASSWTGTGYNEQFF
TRBV7-2	TRBJ2-1	CASSSPSRRRRGEQFF
TRBV7-9	TRBJ2-7	CASSSGEDQKVYEQYF
TRBV7-9	TRBJ1-1	CASVDRGNTEAFF
TRBV5-8	TRBJ2-5	CASSLESGRKAQETQYF
TRBV5-1	TRBJ2-2	CASSLEGLAGTGELFF
TRBV30	TRBJ2-7	CACTGTGGYEQYF
TRBV15	TRBJ2-5	CATSRDPGSQETQYF
TRBV11-2	TRBJ2-3	CASSFGTGKGDTQYF
TRBV7-8	TRBJ2-1	CASSATGGAVMGNEQFF
TRBV20-1	TRBJ2-5	CSARGDRVQETQYF
TRBV5-1	TRBJ2-6	CASSPTWSGANVLTF
TRBV10-3	TRBJ2-2	CAISEAYTGELFF
TRBV6-5	TRBJ2-3	CASMLWGSTDTQYF
TRBV20-1	TRBJ2-7	CSARTGTSLGSEQYF
TRBV10-2	TRBJ2-2	CASSGGRGPNTGELFF